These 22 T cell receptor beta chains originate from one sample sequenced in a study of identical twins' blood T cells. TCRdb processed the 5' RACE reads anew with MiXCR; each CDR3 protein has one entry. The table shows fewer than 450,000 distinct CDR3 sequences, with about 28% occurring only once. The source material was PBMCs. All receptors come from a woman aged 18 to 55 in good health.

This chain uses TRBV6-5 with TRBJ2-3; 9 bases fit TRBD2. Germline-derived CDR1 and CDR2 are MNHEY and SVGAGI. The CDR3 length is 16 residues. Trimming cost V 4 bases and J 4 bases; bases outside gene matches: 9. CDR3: CASSLTSGITSDTQYF. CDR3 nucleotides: TGTGCCAGCAGTTTGACTAGCGGTATTACCTCAGATACGCAGTATTTT.

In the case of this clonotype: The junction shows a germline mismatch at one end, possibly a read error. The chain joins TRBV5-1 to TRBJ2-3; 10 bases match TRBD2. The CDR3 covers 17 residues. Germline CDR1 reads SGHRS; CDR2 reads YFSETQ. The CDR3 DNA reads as TGCGCCGGCAGTCCTCACCGAGGGACTAGCGGCACAGATACGCAGTATTTT. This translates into CAGSPHRGTSGTDTQYF. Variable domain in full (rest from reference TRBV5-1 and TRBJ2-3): KAGVTQTPRYLIKTRGQQVTLSCSPISGHRSVSWYQQTPGQGLQFLFEYFSETQRNKGNFPGRFSGRQFSNSRSEMNVSTLELGDSALYLCAGSPHRGTSGTDTQYFGPGTRLTVL.

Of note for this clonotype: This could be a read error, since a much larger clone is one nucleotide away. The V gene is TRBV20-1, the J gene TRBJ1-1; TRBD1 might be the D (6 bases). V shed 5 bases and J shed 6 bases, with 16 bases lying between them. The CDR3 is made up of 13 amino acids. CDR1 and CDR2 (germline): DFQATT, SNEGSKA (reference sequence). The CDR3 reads CSAAGQPRAEAFF. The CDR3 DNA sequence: TGCAGTGCTGCCGGACAGCCGCGTGCTGAAGCTTTCTTT.

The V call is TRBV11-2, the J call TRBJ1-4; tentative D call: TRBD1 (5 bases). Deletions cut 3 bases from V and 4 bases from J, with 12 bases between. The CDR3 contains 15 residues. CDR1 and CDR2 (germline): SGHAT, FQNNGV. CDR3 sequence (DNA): TGTGCCAGCAGCTTGGAGGGACGGTTTAATGAAAAACTGTTTTTT. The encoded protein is CASSLEGRFNEKLFF.

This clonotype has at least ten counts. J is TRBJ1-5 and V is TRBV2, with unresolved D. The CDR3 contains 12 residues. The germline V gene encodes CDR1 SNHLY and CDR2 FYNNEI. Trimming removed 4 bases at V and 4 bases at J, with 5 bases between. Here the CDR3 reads CASSGGNQPQHF. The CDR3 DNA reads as TGTGCCAGCAGTGGTGGGAATCAGCCCCAGCATTTT.

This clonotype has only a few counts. Written as DNA, the CDR3 is TGTGCCAGCCACCACAGGGGCGCGCAAGGCTACACCTTC. The encoded protein is CASHHRGAQGYTF. J is TRBJ1-2 and V is TRBV3-1; 7 bases map to TRBD1. This CDR3 comprises 13 residues. Germline V lookup: CDR1 LGHDT, CDR2 YNNKEL (reference sequence). The V and J ends lost 8 bases and 8 bases, in that order; junction bases with no gene match: 11.

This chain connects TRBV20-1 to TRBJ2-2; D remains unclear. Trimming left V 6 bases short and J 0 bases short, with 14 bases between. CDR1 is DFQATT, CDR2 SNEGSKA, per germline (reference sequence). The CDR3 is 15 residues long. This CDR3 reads CSAHLKEPNTGELFF. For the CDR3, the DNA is TGCAGTGCCCACCTTAAGGAGCCGAACACCGGGGAGCTGTTTTTT.

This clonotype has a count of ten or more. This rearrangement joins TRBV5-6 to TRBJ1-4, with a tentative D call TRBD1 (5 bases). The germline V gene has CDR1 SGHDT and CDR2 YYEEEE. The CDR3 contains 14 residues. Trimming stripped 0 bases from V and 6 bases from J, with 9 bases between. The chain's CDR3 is CASSLARGYEKLFF. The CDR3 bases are TGTGCCAGCAGCTTGGCAAGGGGATATGAAAAACTGTTTTTT.

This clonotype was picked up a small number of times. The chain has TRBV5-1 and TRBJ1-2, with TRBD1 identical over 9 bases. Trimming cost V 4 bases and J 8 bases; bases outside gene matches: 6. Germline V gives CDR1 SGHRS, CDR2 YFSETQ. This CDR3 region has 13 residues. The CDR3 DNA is TGCGCCAGCAGCATGGGACAGGGAATCGGCTACACCTTC. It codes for CASSMGQGIGYTF.

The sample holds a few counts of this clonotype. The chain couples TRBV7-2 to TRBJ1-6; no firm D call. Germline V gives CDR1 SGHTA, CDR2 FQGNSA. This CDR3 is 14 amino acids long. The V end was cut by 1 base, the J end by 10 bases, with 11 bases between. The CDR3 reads CASSLVGSSSPLHF. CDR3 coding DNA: TGTGCCAGCAGCTTAGTAGGAAGCAGCTCACCCCTCCACTTT. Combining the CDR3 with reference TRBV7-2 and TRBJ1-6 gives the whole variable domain GAGVSQSPSNKVTEKGKDVELRCDPISGHTALYWYRQSLGQGLEFLIYFQGNSAPDKSGLPSDRFSAERTGGSVSTLTIQRTQQEDSAVYLCASSLVGSSSPLHFGNGTRLTVT.

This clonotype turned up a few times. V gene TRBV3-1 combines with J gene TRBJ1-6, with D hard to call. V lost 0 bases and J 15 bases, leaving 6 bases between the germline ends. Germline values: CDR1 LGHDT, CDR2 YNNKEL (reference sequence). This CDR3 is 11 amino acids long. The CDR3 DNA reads TGTGCCAGCAGCCAAGATAAGGTCCTCCACTTT. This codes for CASSQDKVLHF.

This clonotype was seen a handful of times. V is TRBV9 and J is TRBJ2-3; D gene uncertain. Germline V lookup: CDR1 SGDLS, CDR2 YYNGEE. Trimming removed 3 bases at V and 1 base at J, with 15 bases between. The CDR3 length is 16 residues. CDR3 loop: CASSGGLASGTDTQYF. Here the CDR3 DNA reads TGTGCCAGCAGCGGGGGTCTCGCCAGCGGCACAGATACGCAGTATTTT.

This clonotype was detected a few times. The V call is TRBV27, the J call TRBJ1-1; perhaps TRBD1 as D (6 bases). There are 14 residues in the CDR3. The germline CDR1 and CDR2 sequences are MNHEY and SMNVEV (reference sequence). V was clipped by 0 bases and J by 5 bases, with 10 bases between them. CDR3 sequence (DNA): TGTGCCAGCAGTTTATCCAGGGGAGGGACTGAAGCTTTCTTT. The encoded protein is CASSLSRGGTEAFF.

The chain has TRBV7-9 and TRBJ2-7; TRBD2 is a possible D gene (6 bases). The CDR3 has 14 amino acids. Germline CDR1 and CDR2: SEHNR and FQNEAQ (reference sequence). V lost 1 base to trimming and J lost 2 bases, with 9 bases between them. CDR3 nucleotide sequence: TGTGCCAGCAGCTTAGAAGCGGGCCCCTACGAGCAGTACTTC. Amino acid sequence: CASSLEAGPYEQYF.

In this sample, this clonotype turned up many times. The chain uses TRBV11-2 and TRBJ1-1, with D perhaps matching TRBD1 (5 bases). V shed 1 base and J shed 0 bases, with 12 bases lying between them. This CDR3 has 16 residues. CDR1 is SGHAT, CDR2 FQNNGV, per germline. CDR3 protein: CASSLAKLGVNTEAFF. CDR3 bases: TGTGCCAGCAGCTTAGCCAAATTAGGGGTGAACACTGAAGCTTTCTTT. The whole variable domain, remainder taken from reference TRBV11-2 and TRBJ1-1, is EAGVAQSPRYKIIEKRQSVAFWCNPISGHATLYWYQQILGQGPKLLIQFQNNGVVDDSQLPKDRFSAERLKGVDSTLKIQPAKLEDSAVYLCASSLAKLGVNTEAFFGQGTRLTVV.

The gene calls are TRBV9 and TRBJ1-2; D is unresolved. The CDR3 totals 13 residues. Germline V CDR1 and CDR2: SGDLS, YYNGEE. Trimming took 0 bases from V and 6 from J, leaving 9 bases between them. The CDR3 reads CASSVGGFDGYTF. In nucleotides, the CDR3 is TGTGCCAGCAGCGTAGGGGGTTTTGATGGCTACACCTTC.

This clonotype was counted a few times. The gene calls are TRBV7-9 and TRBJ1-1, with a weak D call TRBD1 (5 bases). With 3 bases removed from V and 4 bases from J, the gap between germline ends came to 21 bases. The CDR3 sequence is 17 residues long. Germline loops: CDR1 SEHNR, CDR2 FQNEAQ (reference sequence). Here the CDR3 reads CASSFARGRPRTTEAFF. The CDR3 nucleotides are TGTGCCAGCAGCTTCGCGAGGGGCCGCCCGAGAACCACTGAAGCTTTCTTT.

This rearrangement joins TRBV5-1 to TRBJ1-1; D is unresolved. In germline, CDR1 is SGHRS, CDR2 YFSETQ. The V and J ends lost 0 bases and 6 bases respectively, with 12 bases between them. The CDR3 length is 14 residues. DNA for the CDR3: TGCGCCAGCAGCTTGGCCGGGCAGGACCCTGAAGCTTTCTTT. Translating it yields CASSLAGQDPEAFF.

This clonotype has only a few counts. CDR3 sequence (DNA): TGCAGTGCAGAACAGGGGCGAGATGAAAAACTGTTTTTT. Encoded protein: CSAEQGRDEKLFF. The J gene is TRBJ1-4, the V gene TRBV20-1; 7 bases fit TRBD1. Germline CDR1 DFQATT, CDR2 SNEGSKA (reference sequence). J gave up 6 bases and V 6 bases, and 7 bases lay outside the gene matches. The CDR3 has 13 amino acids.

CDR3 sequence: CASSLGQGKEDSPLHF. CDR3 sequence (DNA): TGCGCCAGCAGCTTGGGACAGGGAAAGGAGGATTCACCCCTCCACTTT. The gene calls are TRBV5-1 and TRBJ1-6, with TRBD1 matching 7 bases. The V gene end was trimmed by 0 bases and the J gene end by 8 bases; junction bases not matched to a gene: 8. This CDR3 is 16 amino acids long. Germline-derived CDR1 and CDR2 are SGHRS and YFSETQ.

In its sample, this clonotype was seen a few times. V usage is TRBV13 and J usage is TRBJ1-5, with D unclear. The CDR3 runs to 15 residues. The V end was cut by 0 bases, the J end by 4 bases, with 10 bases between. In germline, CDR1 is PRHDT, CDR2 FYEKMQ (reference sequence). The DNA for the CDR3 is TGTGCCAGCAGCTTAGGCCGTACGGGAAATCAGCCCCAGCATTTT. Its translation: CASSLGRTGNQPQHF.

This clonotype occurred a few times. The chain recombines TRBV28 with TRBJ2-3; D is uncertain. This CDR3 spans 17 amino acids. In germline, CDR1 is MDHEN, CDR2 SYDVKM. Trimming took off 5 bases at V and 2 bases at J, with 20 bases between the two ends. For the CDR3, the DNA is TGTGCCAGCAGTCCACCACCTGCGGCGGCCTTCACAGATACGCAGTATTTT. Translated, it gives CASSPPPAAAFTDTQYF.